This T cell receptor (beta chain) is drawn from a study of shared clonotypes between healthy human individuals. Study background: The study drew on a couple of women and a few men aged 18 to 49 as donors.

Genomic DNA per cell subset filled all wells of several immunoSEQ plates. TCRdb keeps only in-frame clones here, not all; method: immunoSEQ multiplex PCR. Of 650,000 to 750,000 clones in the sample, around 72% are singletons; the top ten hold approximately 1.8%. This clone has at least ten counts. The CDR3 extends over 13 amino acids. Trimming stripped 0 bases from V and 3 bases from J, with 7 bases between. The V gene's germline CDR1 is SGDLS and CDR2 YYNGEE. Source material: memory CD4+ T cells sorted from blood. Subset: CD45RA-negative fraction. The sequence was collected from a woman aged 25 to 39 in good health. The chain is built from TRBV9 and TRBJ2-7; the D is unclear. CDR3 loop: CASSVAPDYEQYF. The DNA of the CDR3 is TGTGCCAGCAGCGTAGCCCCAGACTACGAGCAGTACTTC.